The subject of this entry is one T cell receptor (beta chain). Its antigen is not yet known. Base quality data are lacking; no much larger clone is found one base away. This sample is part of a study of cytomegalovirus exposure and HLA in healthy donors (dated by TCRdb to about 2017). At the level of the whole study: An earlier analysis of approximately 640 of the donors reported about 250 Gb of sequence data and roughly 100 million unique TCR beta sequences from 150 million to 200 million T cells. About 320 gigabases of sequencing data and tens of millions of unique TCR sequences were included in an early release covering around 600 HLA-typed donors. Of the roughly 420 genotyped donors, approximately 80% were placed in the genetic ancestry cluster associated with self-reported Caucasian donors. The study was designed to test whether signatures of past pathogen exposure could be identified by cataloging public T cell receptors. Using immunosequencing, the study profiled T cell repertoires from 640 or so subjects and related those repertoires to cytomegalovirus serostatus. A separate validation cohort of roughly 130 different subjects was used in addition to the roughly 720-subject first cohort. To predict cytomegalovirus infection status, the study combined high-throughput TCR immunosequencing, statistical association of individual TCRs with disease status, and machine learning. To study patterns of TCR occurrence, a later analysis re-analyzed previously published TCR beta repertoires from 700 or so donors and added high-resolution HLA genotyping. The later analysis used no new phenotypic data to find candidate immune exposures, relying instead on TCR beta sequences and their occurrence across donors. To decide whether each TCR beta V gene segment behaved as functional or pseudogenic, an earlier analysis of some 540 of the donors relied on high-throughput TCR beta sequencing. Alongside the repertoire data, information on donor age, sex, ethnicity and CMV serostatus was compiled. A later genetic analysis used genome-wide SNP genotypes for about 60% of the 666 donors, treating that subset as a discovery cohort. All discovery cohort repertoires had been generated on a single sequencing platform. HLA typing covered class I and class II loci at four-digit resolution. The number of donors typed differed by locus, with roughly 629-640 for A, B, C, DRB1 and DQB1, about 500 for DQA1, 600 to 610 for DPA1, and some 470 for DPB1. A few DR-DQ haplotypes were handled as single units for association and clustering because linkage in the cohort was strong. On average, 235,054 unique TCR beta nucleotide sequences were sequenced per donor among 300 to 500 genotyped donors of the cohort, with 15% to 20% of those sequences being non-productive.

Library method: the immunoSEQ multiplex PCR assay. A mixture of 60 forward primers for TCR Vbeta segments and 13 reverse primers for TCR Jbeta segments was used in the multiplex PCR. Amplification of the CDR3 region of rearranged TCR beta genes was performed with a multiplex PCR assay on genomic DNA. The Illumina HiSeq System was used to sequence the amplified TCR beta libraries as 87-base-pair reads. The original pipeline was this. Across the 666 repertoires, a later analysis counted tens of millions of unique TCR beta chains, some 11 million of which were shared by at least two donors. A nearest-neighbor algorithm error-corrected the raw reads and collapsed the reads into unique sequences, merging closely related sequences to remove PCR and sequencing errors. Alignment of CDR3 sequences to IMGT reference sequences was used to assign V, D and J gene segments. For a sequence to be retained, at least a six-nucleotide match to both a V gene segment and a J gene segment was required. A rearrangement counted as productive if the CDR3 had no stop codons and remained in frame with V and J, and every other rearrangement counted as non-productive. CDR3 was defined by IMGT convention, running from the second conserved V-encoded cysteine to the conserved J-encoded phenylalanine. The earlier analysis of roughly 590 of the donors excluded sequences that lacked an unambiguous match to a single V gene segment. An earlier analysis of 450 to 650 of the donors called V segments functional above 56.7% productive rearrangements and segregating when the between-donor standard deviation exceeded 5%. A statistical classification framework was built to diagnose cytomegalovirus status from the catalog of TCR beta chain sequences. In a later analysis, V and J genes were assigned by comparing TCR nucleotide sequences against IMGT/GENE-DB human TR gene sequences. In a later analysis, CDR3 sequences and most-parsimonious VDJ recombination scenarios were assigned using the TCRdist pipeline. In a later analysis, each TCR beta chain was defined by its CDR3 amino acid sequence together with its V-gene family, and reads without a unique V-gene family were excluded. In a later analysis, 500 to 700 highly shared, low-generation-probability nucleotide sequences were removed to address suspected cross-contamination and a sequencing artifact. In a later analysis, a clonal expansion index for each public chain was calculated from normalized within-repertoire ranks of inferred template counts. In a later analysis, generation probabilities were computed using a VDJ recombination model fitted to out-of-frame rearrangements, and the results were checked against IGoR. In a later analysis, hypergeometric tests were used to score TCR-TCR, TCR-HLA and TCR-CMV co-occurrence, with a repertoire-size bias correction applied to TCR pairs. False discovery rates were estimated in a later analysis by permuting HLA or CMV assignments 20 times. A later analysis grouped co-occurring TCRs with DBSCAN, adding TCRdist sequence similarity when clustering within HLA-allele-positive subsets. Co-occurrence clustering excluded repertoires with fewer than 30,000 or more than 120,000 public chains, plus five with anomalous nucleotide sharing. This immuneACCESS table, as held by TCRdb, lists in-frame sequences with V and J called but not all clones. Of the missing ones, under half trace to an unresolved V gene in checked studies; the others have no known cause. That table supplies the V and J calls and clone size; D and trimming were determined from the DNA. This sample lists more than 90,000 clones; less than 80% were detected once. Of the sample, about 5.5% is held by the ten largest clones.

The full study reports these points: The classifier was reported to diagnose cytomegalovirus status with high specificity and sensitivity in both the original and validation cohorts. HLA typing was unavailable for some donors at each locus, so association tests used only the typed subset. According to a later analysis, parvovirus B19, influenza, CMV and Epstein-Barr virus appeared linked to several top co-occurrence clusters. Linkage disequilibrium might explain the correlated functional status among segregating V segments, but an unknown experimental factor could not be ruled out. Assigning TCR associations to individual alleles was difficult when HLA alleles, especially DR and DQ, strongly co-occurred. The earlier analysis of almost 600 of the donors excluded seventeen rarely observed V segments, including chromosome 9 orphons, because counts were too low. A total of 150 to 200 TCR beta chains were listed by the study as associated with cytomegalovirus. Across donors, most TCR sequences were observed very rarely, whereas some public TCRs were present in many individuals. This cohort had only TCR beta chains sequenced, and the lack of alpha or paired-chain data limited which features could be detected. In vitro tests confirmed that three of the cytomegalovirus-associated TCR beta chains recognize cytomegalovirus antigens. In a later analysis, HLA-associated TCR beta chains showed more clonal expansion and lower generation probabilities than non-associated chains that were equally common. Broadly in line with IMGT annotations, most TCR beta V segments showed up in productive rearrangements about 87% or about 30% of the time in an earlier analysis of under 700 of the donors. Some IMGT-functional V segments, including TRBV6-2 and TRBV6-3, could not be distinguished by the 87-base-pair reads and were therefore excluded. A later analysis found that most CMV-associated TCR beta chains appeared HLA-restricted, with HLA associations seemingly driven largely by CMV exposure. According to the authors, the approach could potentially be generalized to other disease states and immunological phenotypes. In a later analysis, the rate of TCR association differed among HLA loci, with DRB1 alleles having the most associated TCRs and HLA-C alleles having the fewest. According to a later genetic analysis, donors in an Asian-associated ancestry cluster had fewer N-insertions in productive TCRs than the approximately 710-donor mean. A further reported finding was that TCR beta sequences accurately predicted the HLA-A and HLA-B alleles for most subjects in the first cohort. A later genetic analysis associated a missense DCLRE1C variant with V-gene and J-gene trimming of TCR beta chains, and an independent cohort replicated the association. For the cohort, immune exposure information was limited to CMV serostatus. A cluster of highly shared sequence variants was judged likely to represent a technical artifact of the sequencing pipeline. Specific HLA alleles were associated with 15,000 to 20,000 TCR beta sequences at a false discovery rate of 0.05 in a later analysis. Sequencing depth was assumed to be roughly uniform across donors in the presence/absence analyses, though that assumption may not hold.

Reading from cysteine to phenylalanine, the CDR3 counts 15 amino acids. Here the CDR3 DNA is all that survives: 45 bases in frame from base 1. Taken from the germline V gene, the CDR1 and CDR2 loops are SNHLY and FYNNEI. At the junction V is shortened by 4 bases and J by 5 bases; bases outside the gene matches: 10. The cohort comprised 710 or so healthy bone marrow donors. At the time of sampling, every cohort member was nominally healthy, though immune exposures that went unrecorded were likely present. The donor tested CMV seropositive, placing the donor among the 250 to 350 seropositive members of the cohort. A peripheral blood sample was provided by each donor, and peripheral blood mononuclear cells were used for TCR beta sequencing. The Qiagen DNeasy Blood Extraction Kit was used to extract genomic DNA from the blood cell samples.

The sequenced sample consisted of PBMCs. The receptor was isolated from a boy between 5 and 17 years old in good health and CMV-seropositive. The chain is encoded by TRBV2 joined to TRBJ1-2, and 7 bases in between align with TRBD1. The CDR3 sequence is CASSGFKGQRYGYTF. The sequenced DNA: TGTGCCAGCAGTGGATTTAAGGGACAGAGGTATGGCTACACCTTC.